Below are 32 T cell receptor delta chains sequenced from a single sample in a study of gamma-delta chains in newborns, infants, children. TCRdb repeated clone calling on the reads with CATT. The sample carries more than 3,000 delta-chain clones, about 10% recorded once. The sample comprised blood. The receptors here all came from a child who was a newborn, infant or young child, either healthy, febrile or measles-vaccinated (not recorded which).

This clone is judged medium-sized. The chain uses TRDV2 and TRDJ3; TRDD3 matches 9 bases. Unmatched junction bases numbered 8, after V lost 0 bases and J lost 0 bases. CDR1 and CDR2 (germline): GEAIGNYY, EKD. This CDR3 is 20 amino acids long. Here the CDR3 reads CACDTVWGIPSSWDTRQMFF. DNA of the CDR3: TGTGCCTGTGACACCGTCTGGGGGATTCCTAGCTCCTGGGACACCCGACAGATGTTTTTC.

This clone is termed medium-sized. This specimen includes other DNA sequences encoding the same CDR3. The chain has TRDV2 and TRDJ1; TRDD3 aligns across 13 bases. The trim removed 2 bases at V and 4 bases at J, leaving 6 bases unmatched. CDR3 length: 16 amino acids. The germline V gene has CDR1 GEAIGNYY and CDR2 EKD. CDR3 bases: TGTGCCTGTGACAAGTACTGGGGGATACGCGGCGATAAACTCATCTTT. This translates into CACDKYWGIRGDKLIF.

Only a few counts were recorded for this clone. It differs at one base from a far larger clone, so likely a read error. The V gene lacks a call, and TRDJ2 is the J gene; the table's D call TRDD3 went unverified against the DNA. The CDR3 spans 15 residues. The CDR3 spells CACDVLGDTTAHLFF. In DNA form, the CDR3 reads TGTGCCTGTGACGTACTGGGGGATACAACAGCACACCTCTTCTTT.

In the case of this clone: TCRdb's protein, taken from a much larger clone, differs from this DNA's translation at residue 7, likely owing to a read error; the protein displayed comes from the DNA. CDR3 nucleotide sequence: TGTGCCTGTGACATACTGGAGGATACCTGGGACACCCGACAGATGTTTTTC. This translates into CACDILEDTWDTRQMFF. The V gene is TRDV2, the J gene TRDJ3; tentatively, D is TRDD3 (5 bases). V was pared by 2 bases and J by 2 bases, with 12 bases between. This CDR3 region has 17 residues. The germline V gene has CDR1 GEAIGNYY and CDR2 EKD.

As to this clone: A single base separates this from a much larger clone, so it may be a read error. The V gene is TRDV2, the J gene TRDJ3; TRDD3 might be the D (5 bases). Trimming removed 3 bases at V and 2 bases at J, with 16 bases between. The CDR3 totals 18 residues. The germline V gene has CDR1 GEAIGNYY and CDR2 EKD. The DNA of the CDR3 is TGTGCCTGTGACCCCACTGGCCTAGGGCCCTGGGACACCCGACAGATGTTTTTC. Amino acids: CACDPTGLGPWDTRQMFF.

By share, this clone ranks as medium-sized. Other DNA variants within this sample encode the same CDR3. This chain links TRDV2 with TRDJ3; 11 bases map to TRDD3. The CDR3 runs 18 residues. Germline V CDR1 and CDR2: GEAIGNYY, EKD. Losses at the gene ends were 0 bases for V and 0 bases for J; bases not matched to a gene: 0. CDR3: CACDTLGDTSWDTRQMFF. The CDR3 nucleotides are TGTGCCTGTGACACCCTGGGGGATACCTCCTGGGACACCCGACAGATGTTTTTC.

This clone was seen a handful of times. A far bigger clonotype differs at one base, so this is likely a read error. CDR3 in amino acids: CACDTVRWGIRRALTAQLFF. CDR3 nucleotide sequence: TGTGCCTGTGACACGGTGAGGTGGGGGATACGCCGAGCTTTGACAGCACAACTCTTCTTT. This chain uses TRDV2 with TRDJ2, with 11 nucleotides matching TRDD3. V gave up 1 base and J gave up 0 bases; unmatched junction bases: 12. The germline V gene has CDR1 GEAIGNYY and CDR2 EKD. CDR3 length: 20 amino acids.

In its sample, this clone ranks as medium-sized. In the same sample, other DNA sequences code for this CDR3. The V call is TRDV2, the J call TRDJ3; 9 bases are a match to TRDD3. Trimming removed 2 bases from V and 0 bases from J; junction bases left unmatched: 4. Looked up from germline, CDR1 is GEAIGNYY and CDR2 is EKD. CDR3 length equals 18 residues. CDR3 sequence reads: CACDNVLGDSWDTRQMFF. Written as DNA, the CDR3 is TGTGCCTGTGACAACGTACTGGGGGACTCCTGGGACACCCGACAGATGTTTTTC.

In its sample, this clone is medium-sized. The V gene is TRDV2, the J gene TRDJ3; D not resolved. Between the trimmed V and J ends, which lost 3 bases and 1 base, there was a span of 12 bases. CDR1 and CDR2 (germline): GEAIGNYY, EKD. The CDR3 has 17 residues. The CDR3 here is CACDSSGKSWDTRQMFF. The DNA of the CDR3 is TGTGCCTGTGACTCCTCCGGAAAATCCTGGGACACCCGACAGATGTTTTTC.

A single count supports this clone. CDR3 coding DNA: TGTGCCTGTGACCTACTGGGGGCTCCCATCTCCTTGGCCACCCGACAGATGTTTTTC. As protein: CACDLLGAPISLATRQMFF. The V gene went uncalled, while the J gene is TRDJ3; the DNA was not compared with TRDD3, the D call given in the table. The CDR3 is 19 amino acids.

This clone was observed a handful of times. A much larger clone lies a single base off, so this may be a read error. Different DNA sequences within this sample yield the same CDR3. J is TRDJ3 and V is TRDV2; 10 nucleotides align to TRDD3. The CDR3 extends over 19 amino acids. Germline V gene data show CDR1 as GEAIGNYY and CDR2 as EKD. The trim removed 0 bases at V and 0 bases at J, leaving 4 bases unmatched. CDR3 sequence reads: CACDTLLGDSSWDTRQMFF. The DNA for the CDR3 is TGTGCCTGTGACACCTTGCTGGGGGATAGCTCCTGGGACACCCGACAGATGTTTTTC.

There are a few counts of this clone. TCRdb pairs this DNA with a much larger clone's protein that differs at residue 12, likely a read error; the protein shown was translated from the DNA. V is TRDV2 and J is TRDJ2, with TRDD3 identical over 13 bases. Germline V gene lookup returns CDR1 GEAIGNYY and CDR2 EKD. CDR3 length: 16 residues. CDR3 sequence: CACFYWGIRGTSQLFF. CDR3 coding DNA: TGTGCCTGTTTTTACTGGGGGATACGGGGGACATCACAACTCTTCTTT.

This clone has just a few counts. A much larger clone differs by one base, so this may be a read error. In the same sample, other DNA sequences code for this CDR3. V is TRDV2 and J is TRDJ3, with D perhaps matching TRDD3 (5 bases). The CDR3 extends over 15 amino acids. Germline V gene data show CDR1 as GEAIGNYY and CDR2 as EKD. In nucleotides, the CDR3 is TGTGCCTGTGACTGGGGCTCCTGGGACACCCGGCAGATGTTTTTC. This translates into CACDWGSWDTRQMFF.

This clone was counted between two and nine times. The translation of this DNA and the TCRdb protein of a much larger clone differ at residue 4, probably owing to a read error; the protein shown here is translated from the DNA. The chain links TRDV2 to TRDJ1; 8 positions match TRDD3. Germline values: CDR1 GEAIGNYY, CDR2 EKD. Losses at the gene ends were 5 bases for V and 0 bases for J; bases not matched to a gene: 4. This CDR3 is built from 14 residues. DNA of the CDR3: TGTGCCTGTGGCTCCTGGGGGAACACCGATAAACTCATCTTT. Protein: CACGSWGNTDKLIF.

This clone occurred a few times. One base away lies a much larger clone, so this may be a sequencing read error. Other DNA sequences in this specimen translate into the identical CDR3. This chain connects TRDV2 to TRDJ3; TRDD3 is a possible D gene (6 bases). CDR3 length: 18 amino acids. Germline CDR1 is GEAIGNYY and CDR2 is EKD. CDR3 region: CACDTGGHTSWDTRQMFF. CDR3 sequence (DNA): TGTGCCTGTGACACTGGGGGTCACACCTCCTGGGACACCCGACAGATGTTCTTC.

Remarks on this clone: A much larger clone is a single base away; this may be a read error. The CDR3 DNA reads as TGTGCCTGTGACACCGGGGGATACGGTGCCTGGGACACCCGACAGATGTTTTTC. Amino acids: CACDTGGYGAWDTRQMFF. The chain recombines TRDV2 with TRDJ3; TRDD3 agrees at 10 bases. TCRdb supplies no J gene; here it was assigned by aligning the nucleotide sequence to germline. Trimming took 0 bases from V and 2 from J; bases not matched to a gene: 3. This CDR3 comprises 18 residues. Germline V gene lookup returns CDR1 GEAIGNYY and CDR2 EKD.

In this sample, this clone is medium-sized. CDR3 region: CACDTGNTVSSWDTRQMFF. The CDR3 bases are TGTGCCTGTGACACAGGTAATACCGTTAGCTCCTGGGACACCCGACAGATGTTTTTC. The chain has TRDV2 and TRDJ3; unclear D gene. This CDR3 contains 19 residues. The V and J ends lost 1 base and 0 bases respectively, with 15 bases between them. The germline CDR1 and CDR2 sequences are GEAIGNYY and EKD.

In its sample, this clone was seen a few times. This sequence may be a read error, since a much larger clone differs from it by one base. The chain links TRAV29/DV5 to TRDJ3; 9 bases fit TRDD3. The CDR3 extends over 21 amino acids. The germline V gene has CDR1 NSMFDY and CDR2 ISSIKDK. The CDR3 DNA sequence: TGTGCAGTAAGCGAGGGTTCCACTACTGGGGGACGCTCCTGGGACACCCGACAGATGTTTTTC. This gives the protein CAVSEGSTTGGRSWDTRQMFF.

The sample holds a few counts of this clone. A much larger clone lies a single base off, so this may be a read error. Other DNA sequences in this sample translate to the same CDR3. Here the CDR3 reads CACDTMGDNKLIF. CDR3 coding DNA: TGTGCCTGTGACACAATGGGGGATAATAAACTCATCTTC. The V call is TRDV2, the J call TRDJ1; the match to TRDD3 covers 9 bases. The CDR3 consists of 13 residues. Germline assignment: CDR1 GEAIGNYY and CDR2 EKD.

A remark on this clone: It differs at one base from a far larger clone, so likely a read error. The sample holds other DNA sequences that translate to the same CDR3. The rearrangement uses TRDV2 and TRDJ2; a weak D match, TRDD3 (6 bases). The CDR3 runs to 13 residues. Germline loops: CDR1 GEAIGNYY, CDR2 EKD. As DNA, the CDR3 is TGTGCCTGTGACACGGGGATTGGGGCACAACTCTTTTTT. This encodes CACDTGIGAQLFF.

The count of this clone is one. The V gene reported is TRDV2; the J gene is uncalled; TRDD3, the table's D call, lacks a check against the DNA. The CDR3 is made up of 19 amino acids. Germline V gene sequence: CDR1 GEAIGNYY, CDR2 EKD. This CDR3 reads CACEKDRYWGIRRTDKSIF. The CDR3 DNA sequence: TGTGCCTGTGAAAAAGATAGGTACTGGGGGATACGGCGGACCGATAAAAGCATCTTT.

This clone was observed a handful of times. This sequence may be a read error, since a much larger clone differs from it by one base. The genes are TRDV2 and TRDJ2; 8 bases are a match to TRDD3. The junction had 6 bases not matched to a gene; V was cut back by 3 bases and J by 4 bases. Germline loops: CDR1 GEAIGNYY, CDR2 EKD. This CDR3 has 15 residues. CDR3: CACDVLGGTTAQLFF. The CDR3 DNA sequence: TGTGCCTGTGACGTACTGGGGGGTACGACAGCACAACTCTTCTTT.

This clone has a handful of counts. A much larger clonotype is one base distant, so this may be a read error. Here the CDR3 reads CACDTGWGIHYPWDTRQMFF. The CDR3 nucleotides read TGTGCCTGTGACACCGGTTGGGGGATACACTACCCCTGGGACACCCGACAGATGTTTTTC. J is TRDJ3 and V is TRDV2, with 10 bases aligning to TRDD3. With 0 bases clipped from V and 2 bases from J, the junction kept 9 bases outside the gene matches. Germline V CDR1 and CDR2: GEAIGNYY, EKD. The CDR3 consists of 20 residues.

This clone is medium-sized. The same CDR3 can be traced to other DNA sequences in this sample. This sequence joins TRAV29/DV5 and TRDJ2; 12 bases fit TRDD3. The CDR3 sequence is 19 residues long. Germline assignment: CDR1 NSMFDY and CDR2 ISSIKDK. Trimming cost V 0 bases and J 5 bases; bases outside gene matches: 14. Here the CDR3 DNA reads TGTGCAGCAAGCGCGGGTCCTGGGGGATACGCTAGATCTACAGCACAACTCTTCTTT. This encodes CAASAGPGGYARSTAQLFF.

This clone was seen a handful of times. A single base separates this from a much larger clone, so it may be a read error. The chain's CDR3 is CACNPVMGEPWDTRQMFF. CDR3 bases: TGTGCCTGTAACCCGGTTATGGGGGAACCCTGGGACACCCGACAGATGTTTTTC. The chain recombines TRDV2 with TRDJ3; TRDD3 agrees at 7 bases. V shed 6 bases, J shed 2 bases, and the junction held 12 bases outside the gene matches. Looked up from germline, CDR1 is GEAIGNYY and CDR2 is EKD. This CDR3 comprises 18 residues.

This clone occurred a few times. Different DNA sequences within this sample yield the same CDR3. The V gene is TRDV2, the J gene TRDJ3; 10 nucleotides align to TRDD3. Trimming at V came to 3 bases and at J to 4 bases, leaving 2 bases not matched to a gene. The CDR3 spans 16 residues. In germline, CDR1 is GEAIGNYY, CDR2 EKD. The CDR3 is CACDVLGDWDTRQMFF. The CDR3 nucleotides read TGTGCCTGTGACGTACTGGGGGATTGGGACACCCGACAGATGTTTTTC.

The chain has TRDV2 and TRDJ1; 13 bases align to TRDD3. The CDR3 loop spans 19 amino acids. J lost 1 base, V lost 1 base, and 11 bases had no gene match. Germline V gene sequence: CDR1 GEAIGNYY, CDR2 EKD. In DNA, the CDR3 is TGTGCCTGTGACACGTACTGGGGGATACGCCAGCCGTGCACCGATAAACTCATCTTT. Translation gives CACDTYWGIRQPCTDKLIF.

In its sample, this clone ranks as medium-sized. This chain connects TRDV2 to TRDJ3, with D possibly matching TRDD3 (5 bases). The CDR3 covers 18 residues. The V gene lost 3 bases and the J gene lost 0 bases, with 14 bases spanning the gap. Germline assignment: CDR1 GEAIGNYY and CDR2 EKD. CDR3 sequence reads: CACDPIRGSSWDTRQMFF. The CDR3 DNA reads as TGTGCCTGTGACCCCATACGGGGAAGCTCCTGGGACACCCGACAGATGTTTTTC.

Note on this clone: A much bigger clone sits one base away, suggesting this may be a read error. This rearrangement joins TRDV2 to TRDJ3; 10 bases agree with TRDD3. In germline, CDR1 is GEAIGNYY, CDR2 EKD. V lost 3 bases and J lost 0; bases outside the gene matches: 16. This CDR3 has 22 residues. The chain's CDR3 is CACDPITLGDRRGSWDTRQMFF. The CDR3, as DNA: TGTGCCTGTGACCCTATCACGCTGGGGGATAGAAGGGGCTCCTGGGACACCCGACAGATGTTTTTC.

This clone was observed a few times. A much larger clone differs by one base, so this may be a read error. Different DNA sequences within this sample yield the same CDR3. The V and J genes are TRDV2 and TRDJ3, with 10 bases that match TRDD3. Germline CDR1 GEAIGNYY, CDR2 EKD. This CDR3 spans 18 amino acids. The CDR3 DNA follows: TGTGCATGTGACACCGGGGGATACGCGTCCTGGGACACCCGACAGATGTTTTTC. This sequence encodes CACDTGGYASWDTRQMFF.

Details on this clone: A read error is possible here, since a much larger clone lies one base away. CDR3 sequence (DNA): TGTGCCTGTGCCTCCCTAGAGTTGGGGGGCTCCTGGGACACCCGACAGATGTTTTTC. It codes for CACASLELGGSWDTRQMFF. No V gene call is available, although the J gene is TRDJ3. CDR3 length: 19 residues.

As to this clone: This clone may be a read error of a much larger clone one base away. In nucleotides, the CDR3 is TGTGCCTGTGACACCCTGAGGGATAAACCCTGGGACACCCGACAGATGTTTTTC. It codes for CACDTLRDKPWDTRQMFF. This rearrangement joins TRDV2 to TRDJ3; tentatively, D is TRDD3 (6 bases). V was trimmed by 0 bases and J by 2 bases, leaving 13 bases between them. The CDR3 loop spans 18 amino acids. CDR1 is GEAIGNYY, CDR2 EKD, per germline.